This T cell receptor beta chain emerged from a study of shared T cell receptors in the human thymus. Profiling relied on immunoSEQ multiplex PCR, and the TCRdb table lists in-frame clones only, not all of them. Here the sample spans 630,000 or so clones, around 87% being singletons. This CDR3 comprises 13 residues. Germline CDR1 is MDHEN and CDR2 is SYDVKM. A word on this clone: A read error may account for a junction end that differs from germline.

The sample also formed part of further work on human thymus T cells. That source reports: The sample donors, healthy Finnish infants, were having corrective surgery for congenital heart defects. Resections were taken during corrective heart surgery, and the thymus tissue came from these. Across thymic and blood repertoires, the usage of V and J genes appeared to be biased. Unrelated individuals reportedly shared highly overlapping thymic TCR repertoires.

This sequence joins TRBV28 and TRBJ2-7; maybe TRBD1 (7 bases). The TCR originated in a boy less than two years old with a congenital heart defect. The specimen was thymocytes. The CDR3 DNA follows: TGTGCCAGCAGTCTTCGACAGGGACTCCCTCAGGGCTTC. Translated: CASSLRQGLPQGF.